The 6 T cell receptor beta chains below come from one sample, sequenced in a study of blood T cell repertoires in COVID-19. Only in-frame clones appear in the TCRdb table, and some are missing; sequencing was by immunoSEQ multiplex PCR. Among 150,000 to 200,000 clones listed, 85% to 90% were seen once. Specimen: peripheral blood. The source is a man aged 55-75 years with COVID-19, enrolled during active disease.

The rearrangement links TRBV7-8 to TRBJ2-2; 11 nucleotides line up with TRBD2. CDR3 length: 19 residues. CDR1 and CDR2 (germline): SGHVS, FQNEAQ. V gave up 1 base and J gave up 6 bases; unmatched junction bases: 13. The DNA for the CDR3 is TGTGCCAGCAGCTTAGTACTAGTAGCGGGAGGGCCAGTGGCCGGGGAGCTGTTTTTT. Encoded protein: CASSLVLVAGGPVAGELFF.

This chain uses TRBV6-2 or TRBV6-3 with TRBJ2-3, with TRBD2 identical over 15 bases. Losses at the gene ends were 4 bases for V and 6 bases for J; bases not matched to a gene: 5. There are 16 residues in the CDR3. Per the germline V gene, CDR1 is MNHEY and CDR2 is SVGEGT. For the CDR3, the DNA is TGTGCCAGCAGTTCCGGACTAGCGGGGGGGTTCGATACGCAGTATTTT. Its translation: CASSSGLAGGFDTQYF.

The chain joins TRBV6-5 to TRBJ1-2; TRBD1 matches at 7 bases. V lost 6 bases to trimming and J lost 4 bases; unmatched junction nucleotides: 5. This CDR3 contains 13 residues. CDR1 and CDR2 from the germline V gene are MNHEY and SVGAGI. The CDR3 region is CASSKTGFYGYTF. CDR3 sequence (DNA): TGTGCCAGCAGCAAGACAGGGTTCTATGGCTACACCTTC.

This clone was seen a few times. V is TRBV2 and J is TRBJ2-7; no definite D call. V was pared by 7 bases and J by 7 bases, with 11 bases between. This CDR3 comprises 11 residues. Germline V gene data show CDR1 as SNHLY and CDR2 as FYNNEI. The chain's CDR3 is CASTPVREQYF. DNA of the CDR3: TGTGCCAGCACCCCGGTGCGAGAGCAGTACTTC.

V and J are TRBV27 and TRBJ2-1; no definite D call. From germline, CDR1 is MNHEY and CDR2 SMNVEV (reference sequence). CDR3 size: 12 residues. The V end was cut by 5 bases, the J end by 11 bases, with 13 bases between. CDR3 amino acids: CASSPGTEKQFF. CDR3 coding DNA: TGTGCCAGCAGTCCTGGTACGGAGAAGCAGTTCTTC.

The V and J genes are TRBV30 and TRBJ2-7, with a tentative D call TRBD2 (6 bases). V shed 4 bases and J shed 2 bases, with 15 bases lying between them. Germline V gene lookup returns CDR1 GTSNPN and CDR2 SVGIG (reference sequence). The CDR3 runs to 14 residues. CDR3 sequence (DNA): TGTGCCTGGATCCATGGCGGGACGGCCTACGAGCAGTACTTC. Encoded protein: CAWIHGGTAYEQYF.